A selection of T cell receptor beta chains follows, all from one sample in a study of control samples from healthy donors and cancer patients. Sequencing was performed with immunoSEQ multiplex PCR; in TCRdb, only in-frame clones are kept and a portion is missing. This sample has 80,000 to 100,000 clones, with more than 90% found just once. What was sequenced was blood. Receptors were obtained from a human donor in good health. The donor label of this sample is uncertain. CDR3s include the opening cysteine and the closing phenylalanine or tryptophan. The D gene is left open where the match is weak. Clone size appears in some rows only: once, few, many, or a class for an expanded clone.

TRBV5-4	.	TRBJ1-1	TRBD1	CASSSTGTTEAFF	TGTGCCAGCAGCTCGACAGGGACCACTGAAGCTTTCTTT
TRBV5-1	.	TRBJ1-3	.	CASSREGRLSSGNTIYF	TGCGCCAGCAGCCGGGAGGGACGGTTGAGCTCTGGAAACACCATATATTTT
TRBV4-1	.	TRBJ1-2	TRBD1	CASSQVGDRGRREIYGYTF	TGCGCCAGCAGCCAAGTCGGGGACAGGGGGCGCCGGGAAATCTATGGCTACACCTTC
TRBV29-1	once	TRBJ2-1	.	CSSSETLNEQFF	TGCAGCTCCTCTGAAACCCTGAATGAGCAGTTCTTC
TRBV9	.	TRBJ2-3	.	CASSVARVGGVDTQYF	TGTGCCAGCAGCGTAGCACGGGTTGGAGGGGTGGATACGCAGTATTTT
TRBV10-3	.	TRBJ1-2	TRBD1	CAISFQGATLYGYTF	TGTGCCATCAGTTTTCAGGGGGCGACACTTTATGGCTACACCTTC
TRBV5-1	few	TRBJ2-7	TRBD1	CASSFNRQGEYF	TGCGCCAGCAGCTTCAACCGACAGGGAGAGTACTTC
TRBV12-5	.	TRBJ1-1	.	CASALRGGTEAFF	TGTGCTAGTGCCCTCAGGGGAGGCACTGAAGCTTTCTTT
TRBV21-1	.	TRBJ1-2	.	CASSKDDGYTF	TGTGCCAGCAGCAAAGATGATGGCTACACCTTC
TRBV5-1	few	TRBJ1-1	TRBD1	CASSSDRGGYTEAFF	TGCGCCAGCAGCTCCGACAGGGGTGGGTACACTGAAGCTTTCTTT
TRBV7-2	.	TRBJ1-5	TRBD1	CASSLDRGLNQPQHF	TGTGCCAGCAGTTTAGACAGGGGCCTCAATCAGCCCCAGCATTTT
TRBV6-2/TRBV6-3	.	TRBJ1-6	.	CASSTLRGADSPLHF	TGTGCCAGCAGTACTTTACGAGGGGCTGATTCACCCCTCCACTTT
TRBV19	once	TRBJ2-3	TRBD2	CASSTVAGANTDTQYF	TGTGCCAGTAGTACAGTAGCGGGGGCGAACACAGATACGCAGTATTTT
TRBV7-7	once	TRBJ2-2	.	CASSGQQGRRPGELFF	TGTGCTAGCAGCGGACAACAGGGGAGGAGGCCCGGGGAGCTGTTTTTT
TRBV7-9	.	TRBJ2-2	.	CASSRQGTTDHTGELFF	TGTGCCAGCAGTCGCCAGGGAACGACAGACCACACCGGGGAGCTGTTTTTT
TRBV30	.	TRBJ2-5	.	CAWSGPRWGETQYF	TGTGCCTGGAGCGGACCTCGGTGGGGAGAGACCCAGTACTTC
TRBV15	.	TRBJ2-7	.	CATSRTALVYEQYF	TGTGCCACCAGCAGGACAGCATTAGTCTACGAGCAGTACTTC